This T cell receptor (beta chain) derives from a study of Graves' ophthalmopathy and Graves' hyperthyroidism. Study-wide results and limits: Both a 70.59% sensitivity and an approximately 72% specificity characterized the model's predictions of ophthalmopathy progression. From stable hyperthyroidism, ophthalmopathy was separated by a 13-signature model with approximately 90% sensitivity and approximately 84% specificity.

Trimming removed 4 bases at V and 11 bases at J, with 19 bases between. CDR1 SGHKS and CDR2 YYEKEE come from the germline V gene (reference sequence). The CDR3 has 14 amino acids. Excluded were patients with other autoimmune diseases, uncontrolled infections, pregnancy or lactation. Serum thyroxine and TRAb, along with clinical symptoms, thyroid ultrasound and orbital computed tomography, were what diagnosis relied on. This clonotype appeared many times. Its antigen is not identified. The authors amplified TCR beta CDR3 regions, and they did so from RNA transcripts for repertoire sequencing. The first-round RT-PCR employed HTBI primers together with the Qiagen OneStep RT-PCR kit. A multiplex PCR was then performed as the second round. One entry per CDR3 protein, called by TCRdb with MiXCR from the multiplex PCR reads. The sample carries around 670,000 distinct CDR3 sequences, 40% recorded once.

The sample was peripheral blood. V gene TRBV5-5 combines with J gene TRBJ1-5, with no clear D. The TCR sequence derives from an adult man with Graves' ophthalmopathy. The CDR3 spells CASSPDTWLRTQHF. DNA for the CDR3: TGTGCCAGCAGCCCTGACACCTGGTTACGGACCCAGCATTTT.